This T cell receptor (beta chain) was profiled in a study of human T cells and chemical hapten exposure. Study as a whole: Per-sample variation in TCR yield stemmed mainly from small pooled library volume differences.

The time point: pre-sensitization, week 0. Treatment of the sample: therapeutic diphenylcyclopropenone sensitization with weekly scalp DPC. Each patch-test visit's blood sample preceded patch application. The CDR3 runs to 13 residues. The V gene lost 2 bases and the J gene lost 4 bases, with 8 bases spanning the gap. TCRdb itself ran the RACE reads through MiXCR, one entry per CDR3 protein. This table has 250,000 to 300,000 distinct CDR3 sequences, almost 8% appearing once. Worth noting for this clonotype: Its specificity is not known.

Overall study findings and caveats: Patch test score was positively correlated with the counts of PT1 expanded TCRs. DPC sensitization left the count of TCRs above 1 in 1000 unchanged.

The sequence derives from a man aged 18 to 29 with alopecia areata. Some clones in this sample may be carry-over from other donors' samples. The gene calls are TRBV12-3 or TRBV12-4 and TRBJ2-5; a possible D gene is TRBD1 (5 bases). The specimen comprised whole blood, sampled in connection with sensitization to the hapten diphenylcyclopropenone (DPC). The CDR3 sequence is CASSLNRPETQYF. The CDR3 DNA follows: TGTGCCAGCAGTTTAAACAGGCCAGAGACCCAGTACTTC.